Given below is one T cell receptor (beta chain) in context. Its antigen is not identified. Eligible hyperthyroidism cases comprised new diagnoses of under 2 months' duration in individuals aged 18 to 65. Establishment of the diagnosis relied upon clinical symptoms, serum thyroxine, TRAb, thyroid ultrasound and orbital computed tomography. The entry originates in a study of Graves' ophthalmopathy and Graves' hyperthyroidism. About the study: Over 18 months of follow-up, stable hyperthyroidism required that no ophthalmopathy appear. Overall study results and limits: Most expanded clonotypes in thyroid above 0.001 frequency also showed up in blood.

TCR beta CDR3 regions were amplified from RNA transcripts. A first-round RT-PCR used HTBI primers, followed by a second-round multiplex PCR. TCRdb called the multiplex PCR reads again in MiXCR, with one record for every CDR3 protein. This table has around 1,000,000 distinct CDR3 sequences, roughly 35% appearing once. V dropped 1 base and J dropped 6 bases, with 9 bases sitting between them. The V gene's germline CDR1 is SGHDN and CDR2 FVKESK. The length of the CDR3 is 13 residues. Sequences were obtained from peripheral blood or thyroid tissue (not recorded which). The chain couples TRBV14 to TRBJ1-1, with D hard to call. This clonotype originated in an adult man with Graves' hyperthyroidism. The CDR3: CASSQGNDPEAFF. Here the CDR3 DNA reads TGTGCCAGCAGCCAAGGTAACGACCCTGAAGCTTTCTTT.